One T cell receptor beta chain is described in this entry. The antigen is unknown. This sample was included in a study of post-analysis software for immune sequencing data. The library was made from cDNA and included unique molecular identifiers. When roughly 0.85 to 11 million T cells were used, they gave roughly 500,000 cDNA molecules. One entry per CDR3 protein, called by TCRdb with MiXCR from the PCR reads. The sample consists of around 500,000 distinct CDR3 sequences, around 36% of them appearing once. General study results and limits: Higher frequency in patients than in controls was seen for roughly five TRBV segments, with TRBV5-6, TRBV5-1 and TRBV20-1 among them. Normalized Chao1 diversity was significantly lower in multiple sclerosis patients than in controls.

Deletions cut 2 bases from V and 3 bases from J, with 14 bases between. The germline V gene encodes CDR1 MNHEY and CDR2 SVGAGI. The CDR3 contains 16 residues. The V and J genes are TRBV6-5 and TRBJ2-1; a possible D gene is TRBD1 (6 bases). Sample: blood. This TCR was recovered from a girl aged 2 to 17 with multiple sclerosis. The CDR3: CASSYTGHTNYNEQFF. The CDR3 DNA reads TGTGCCAGCAGTTACACGGGACACACGAACTACAATGAGCAGTTCTTC.